This T cell receptor (beta chain) originates from a study of Tregs in tolerant kidney transplant recipients. Study results and caveats: Antigen-driven expansion was suggested because donor-specific Tregs expanded more than all Tregs in tolerant patients. Biological reproducibility was not directly addressed in this study. Tregs expanded with activated donor B cells seemed most donor-specific.

Sequenced by immunoSEQ multiplex PCR; TCRdb stores in-frame clones only, minus some. The sample's table shows tens of thousands of clones. The CDR3 is 14 residues long. The germline CDR1 and CDR2 sequences are DFQATT and SNEGSKA (reference sequence). Trimming stripped 1 base from V and 2 bases from J, with 9 bases between. Concerning this clone itself: What it binds is not known. The DNA ends 3 residues before the CDR3 does, and the rest of the CDR3 is filled in from the germline J gene.

Unstimulated regulatory T cells (CD4+CD25+CD127-), CD4+CD25- non-regulatory cells, CD4 and CD8 cells were FACS-sorted from thawed PBMCs. Sequencing used CD8+ T cells from blood, obtained before the transplant. The chain couples TRBV20-1 to TRBJ2-1, with D perhaps matching TRBD2 (5 bases). This sequence originates from a human donor who received a combined kidney and bone marrow transplant. CDR3 residues: CSARAEGTYNEQFF. The CDR3 DNA, read in part, is TGCAGTGCTAGAGCTGAGGGTACCTACAATGAG.